The sequence of this T cell receptor beta chain was determined in a study of post-analysis software for immune sequencing data. Overall study results and limits: Diversity measured as normalized Chao1 was significantly lower in multiple sclerosis patients than in controls. F measure showed strong co-clustering of same-batch samples. Included in a set of roughly five TRBV segments more frequent in patients than controls were TRBV5-6, TRBV5-1 and TRBV20-1.

Of note for this clonotype: As yet, its antigen is unknown.

Presence of unique molecular identifiers characterized the TCR beta cDNA libraries. TCRdb reanalysed the PCR reads using MiXCR and keeps one entry per CDR3 protein. The repertoire holds 700,000 to 900,000 distinct CDR3 sequences, 35% to 55% seen once, with 4.9% in the top ten. Per germline, CDR1 DFQATT and CDR2 SNEGSKA (reference sequence). The CDR3 contains 16 residues. Losses at the gene ends were 1 base for V and 5 bases for J; bases not matched to a gene: 8. The chain uses TRBV20-1 and TRBJ2-7, with 13 bases fitting TRBD2. The TCR sequence derives from a girl between 10 and 17 years old with multiple sclerosis. The sequencing input was blood. For the CDR3, the DNA is TGCAGTGCTAGAGGGACTAGCGGGAGAGGGGTCCACGAGCAGTACTTC. Its translation is CSARGTSGRGVHEQYF.